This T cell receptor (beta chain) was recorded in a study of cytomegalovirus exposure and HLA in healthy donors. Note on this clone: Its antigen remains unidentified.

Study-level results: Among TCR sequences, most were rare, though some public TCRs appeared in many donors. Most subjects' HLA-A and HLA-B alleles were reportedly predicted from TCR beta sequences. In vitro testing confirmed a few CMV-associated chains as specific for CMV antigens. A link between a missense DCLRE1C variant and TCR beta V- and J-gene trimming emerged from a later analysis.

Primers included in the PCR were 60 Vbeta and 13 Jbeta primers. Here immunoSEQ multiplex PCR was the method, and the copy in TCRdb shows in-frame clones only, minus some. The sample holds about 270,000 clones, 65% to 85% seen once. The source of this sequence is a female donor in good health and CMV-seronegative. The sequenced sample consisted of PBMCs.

CDR3 sequence: CASSLEVRGRGEKLFF. The CDR3 coding sequence is TGTGCCAGCAGCTTAGAAGTGAGGGGCAGGGGGGAAAAACTGTTTTTT. V is TRBV7-8 and J is TRBJ1-4, with TRBD1 matching over 7 bases. Germline V gene data show CDR1 as SGHVS and CDR2 as FQNEAQ. CDR3 size: 16 residues. V gave up 1 base and J gave up 8 bases; unmatched junction bases: 10.